This is a list of T cell receptor beta chains from one sample in a study of T cell responses to AZD1222 COVID-19 vaccine. TCRdb's copy holds only in-frame clones and misses some; the assay was immunoSEQ multiplex PCR. The sample holds 150,000 to 200,000 clones, 90% to 95% seen once. Sequencing used peripheral blood, obtained 28 days after the second AZD1222 dose. The receptors stem from an adult who received the AZD1222 COVID-19 vaccine. The CDR3 runs from the conserved cysteine through the conserved F or W. Each record gives: D gene, clone size, CDR3 length, J gene, V gene, CDR3 protein, CDR3 DNA. The D gene is left open where the match is weak. Size values are once, few and many counts, or a class for expanded clones, and some rows have none.

D: NA
size: NA
length: 16
J: TRBJ2-2
V: TRBV5-1
CDR3: CASSLAQTGTIGELFF
DNA: TGCGCCAGCAGCTTGGCCCAGACAGGGACTATCGGGGAGCTGTTTTTT

D: TRBD2
size: NA
length: 17
J: TRBJ2-5
V: TRBV6-2/TRBV6-3
CDR3: CASSLGRTSGAQETQYF
DNA: TGTGCCAGCAGTTTAGGAAGAACTAGCGGGGCCCAAGAGACCCAGTACTTC

D: NA
size: NA
length: 14
J: TRBJ1-2
V: TRBV2
CDR3: CASSQGYQAYGYTF
DNA: TGTGCCAGCAGCCAGGGGTACCAGGCCTATGGCTACACCTTC

D: TRBD2
size: NA
length: 15
J: TRBJ2-6
V: TRBV11-2
CDR3: CASSLGGAGANVLTF
DNA: TGTGCCAGCAGCCTGGGGGGGGCTGGGGCCAACGTCCTGACTTTC

D: TRBD2
size: NA
length: 18
J: TRBJ2-2
V: TRBV3-1/TRBV3-2
CDR3: CASTYSLAGGPRTGELFF
DNA: TGTGCCAGCACCTACTCATTAGCGGGAGGGCCGAGGACCGGGGAGCTGTTTTTT

D: TRBD2
size: NA
length: 16
J: TRBJ2-1
V: TRBV13
CDR3: CASSSPGLGDYNEQFF
DNA: TGTGCCAGCAGCTCCCCGGGACTAGGAGACTACAATGAGCAGTTCTTC

D: NA
size: NA
length: 16
J: TRBJ1-6
V: TRBV7-9
CDR3: CAISPRPLWVDSPLHF
DNA: TGTGCCATCTCCCCTCGACCCCTCTGGGTTGATTCACCCCTCCACTTT

D: NA
size: few
length: 16
J: TRBJ1-1
V: TRBV5-1
CDR3: CASSLLGYGQHTEAFF
DNA: TGCGCCAGCAGCTTGTTAGGTTACGGTCAGCACACTGAAGCTTTCTTT

D: NA
size: NA
length: 16
J: TRBJ1-3
V: TRBV18
CDR3: CASSPRGGAAGNTIYF
DNA: TGTGCCAGCTCACCTAGGGGGGGCGCGGCTGGAAACACCATATATTTT

D: NA
size: once
length: 17
J: TRBJ1-5
V: TRBV10-3
CDR3: CAISEPPGLYSNQPQHF
DNA: TGTGCCATCAGTGAGCCCCCAGGGTTATATAGCAATCAGCCCCAGCATTTT

D: TRBD2
size: NA
length: 13
J: TRBJ2-5
V: TRBV18
CDR3: CASSSGRKETQYF
DNA: TGTGCCAGCTCTAGCGGGAGGAAGGAGACCCAGTACTTC

D: NA
size: NA
length: 16
J: TRBJ2-7
V: TRBV10-2
CDR3: CASSALSGDRHLEQYF
DNA: TGCGCCAGCAGCGCCCTGTCTGGAGACAGACATCTCGAGCAGTACTTC

D: NA
size: NA
length: 12
J: TRBJ2-3
V: TRBV7-9
CDR3: CASSLATDTQYF
DNA: TGTGCCAGCAGCTTAGCGACAGATACGCAGTATTTT

D: TRBD1
size: NA
length: 16
J: TRBJ1-1
V: TRBV5-8
CDR3: CASSPDRGLRNTEAFF
DNA: TGTGCCAGCAGCCCCGATAGGGGGCTCAGGAACACTGAAGCTTTCTTT

D: NA
size: NA
length: 17
J: TRBJ2-1
V: TRBV5-1
CDR3: CASSFRTVRSSYNEQFF
DNA: TGCGCCAGCAGCTTCCGGACAGTCCGTAGCTCCTACAATGAGCAGTTCTTC

D: TRBD2
size: NA
length: 17
J: TRBJ2-1
V: TRBV11-3
CDR3: CASSLGLAGSIGNEQFF
DNA: TGTGCCAGCAGCTTAGGACTAGCGGGATCGATTGGCAATGAGCAGTTCTTC

D: NA
size: NA
length: 15
J: TRBJ1-1
V: TRBV7-2
CDR3: CASSNPTGTYTEAFF
DNA: TGTGCCAGCAGCAACCCAACAGGCACCTACACTGAAGCTTTCTTT

D: NA
size: NA
length: 11
J: TRBJ2-1
V: TRBV11-2
CDR3: CASGSGWEQFF
DNA: TGTGCCAGTGGGAGCGGGTGGGAGCAGTTCTTC

D: TRBD2
size: NA
length: 14
J: TRBJ2-1
V: TRBV7-2
CDR3: CASSELASYNEQFF
DNA: TGTGCCAGCAGCGAACTAGCGAGCTACAATGAGCAGTTCTTC

D: TRBD1
size: NA
length: 17
J: TRBJ2-3
V: TRBV27
CDR3: CASSPGTGRGGTDTQYF
DNA: TGTGCCAGCAGTCCGGGGACAGGACGAGGAGGCACAGATACGCAGTATTTT

D: TRBD2
size: NA
length: 15
J: TRBJ2-7
V: TRBV7-2
CDR3: CASSPRTSVSYEQYF
DNA: TGTGCCAGCAGCCCCAGGACTAGCGTCTCCTACGAGCAGTACTTC

D: TRBD1
size: few
length: 16
J: TRBJ1-6
V: TRBV5-1
CDR3: CASSRQGLQDNSPLHF
DNA: TGCGCCAGCAGCCGACAGGGACTTCAAGATAATTCACCCCTCCACTTT

D: NA
size: NA
length: 17
J: TRBJ1-5
V: TRBV23-1
CDR3: CASSQSTRGWGNQPQHF
DNA: TGCGCCAGCAGTCAATCGACAAGGGGCTGGGGCAATCAGCCCCAGCATTTT